This T cell receptor (beta chain) was identified during a study of T cell responses to AZD1222 COVID-19 vaccine. In the study overall: Analysis merged second doses at about 4 or about 12 weeks.

Points from the study as a whole: Unmutated variant regions are reportedly the target of nearly half of TCRs that are spike-specific. Repertoire sampling was restricted to post-peak T cell response timepoints. Donors were mostly white British, more females; clonal diversity possibly underestimated.

CDR1 is SEHNR, CDR2 FQNEAQ, per germline (reference sequence). The CDR3 loop spans 16 amino acids. V was clipped by 0 bases and J by 4 bases, with 15 bases between them. Libraries were prepared by immunoSEQ multiplex PCR; TCRdb keeps only in-frame clonotypes and omits some of them. The repertoire holds over 50,000 clones, with less than 85% as singletons. On this clone itself: Antigen: not known.

The input for sequencing was peripheral blood, taken on day 0 of AZD1222 vaccination. The TCR originated in an adult in good health. The gene calls are TRBV7-9 and TRBJ2-5; perhaps TRBD2 as D (6 bases). CDR3 sequence reads: CASSLASGRERETQYF. DNA for the CDR3: TGTGCCAGCAGCTTAGCGTCCGGGAGAGAGAGAGAGACCCAGTACTTC.